This T cell receptor (beta chain) was retrieved from a study of cytomegalovirus exposure and HLA in healthy donors. General study findings and limits: There was a cluster of highly shared sequence variants that was likely a sequencing artifact. Among the most significant clusters, several appeared linked to common viral pathogens in a later analysis. A reported reduction in N-insertions relative to the roughly 710-donor mean was seen in an Asian-associated ancestry cluster in a later analysis.

This clone came up a few times. The antigen is unknown. The PCR had 60 Vbeta and 13 Jbeta primers. Profiled with immunoSEQ multiplex PCR; TCRdb holds only in-frame clones, not every one. The sample carries 150,000 to 200,000 clones, roughly 80% recorded once. This TCR came from a boy between 10 and 17 years old in good health and CMV-seronegative. The sequencing input was PBMCs.

CDR3 nucleotides: TGTGCCAGCAGCTCACCCTCTAGCGGGGCCCGCACAGATACGCAGTATTTT. The encoded protein is CASSSPSSGARTDTQYF. This chain joins TRBV7-2 and TRBJ2-3; 9 bases align to TRBD2. Germline CDR1 and CDR2: SGHTA and FQGNSA. J lost 1 base, V lost 4 bases, and 9 bases had no gene match. The CDR3 runs 17 residues.